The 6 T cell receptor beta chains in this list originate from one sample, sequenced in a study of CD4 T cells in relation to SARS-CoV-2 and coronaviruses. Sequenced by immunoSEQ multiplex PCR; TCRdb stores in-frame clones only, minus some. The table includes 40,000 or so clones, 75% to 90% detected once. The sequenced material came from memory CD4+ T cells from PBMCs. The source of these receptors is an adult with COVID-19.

The CDR3 nucleotides read TGTGCCAGCTCACCCGATCTGCTCGAGATAAGCACAGATACGCAGTATTTT. Translated, it gives CASSPDLLEISTDTQYF. The chain uses TRBV18 and TRBJ2-3; no firm D call. This CDR3 is 17 amino acids long. Trimming left V 3 bases short and J 0 bases short, with 16 bases between. Looked up from germline, CDR1 is KGHSH and CDR2 is LQKENI.

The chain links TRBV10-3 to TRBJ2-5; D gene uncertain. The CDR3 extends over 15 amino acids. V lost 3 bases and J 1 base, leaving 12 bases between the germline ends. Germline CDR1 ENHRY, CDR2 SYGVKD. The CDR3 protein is CAISDSTAIQETQYF. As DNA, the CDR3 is TGTGCCATCAGTGATAGCACGGCGATCCAAGAGACCCAGTACTTC.

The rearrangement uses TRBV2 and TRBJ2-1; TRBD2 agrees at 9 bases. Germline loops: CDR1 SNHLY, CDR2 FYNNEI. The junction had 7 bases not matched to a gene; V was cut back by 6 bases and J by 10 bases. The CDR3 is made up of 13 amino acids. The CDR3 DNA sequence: TGTGCCAGCAGCCTAGCGGGACGAGACGAGCAGTTCTTC. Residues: CASSLAGRDEQFF.

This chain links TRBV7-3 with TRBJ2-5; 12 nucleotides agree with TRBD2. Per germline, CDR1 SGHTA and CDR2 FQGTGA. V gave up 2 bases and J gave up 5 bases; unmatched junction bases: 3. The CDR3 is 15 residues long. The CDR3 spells CASSLGLAGGETQYF. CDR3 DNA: TGTGCCAGCAGCTTAGGCCTAGCGGGGGGGGAGACCCAGTACTTC.

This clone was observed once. DNA of the CDR3: TGTGCCACCAGGCCAGGGGCTCTACCCGGGGAGCTGTTTTTT. Encoded protein: CATRPGALPGELFF. The V gene is TRBV24-1, the J gene TRBJ2-2, with D possibly TRBD1 on 6 matching bases. V was shortened by 7 bases and J by 6 bases, with 14 bases between the two germline ends. This CDR3 has 14 residues. The germline gives CDR1 KGHDR, CDR2 SFDVKD.

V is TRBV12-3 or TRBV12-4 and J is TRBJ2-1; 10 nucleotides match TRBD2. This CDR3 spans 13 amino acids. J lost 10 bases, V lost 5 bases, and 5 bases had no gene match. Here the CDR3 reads CASSDTSGEEQFF. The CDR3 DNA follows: TGTGCCAGCAGTGACACTAGCGGGGAGGAGCAGTTCTTC.